This is a list of T cell receptor beta chains from one sample in a study of T cell responses to AZD1222 COVID-19 vaccine. The table came from immunoSEQ multiplex PCR; TCRdb's copy has only in-frame clones and leaves some out. Among some 140,000 clones, 80% to 90% were seen once, and the ten largest hold 5% to 6%. The sample in question was peripheral blood, obtained on day 0 of MenACWY control vaccination. These receptors came from an adult in good health. Each CDR3 is given with its conserved first and last residue. Each record gives: clone size, J gene, D gene, V gene, CDR3 protein, CDR3 DNA. The D gene is left open where the match is weak. Size tells how often a clone was seen (once, few, many) or the class of an expanded clone, and some rows leave it out.

NA,TRBJ1-4,TRBD1,TRBV29-1,CSVGEQGAPTNEKLFF,TGCAGCGTGGGCGAACAGGGGGCACCGACTAATGAAAAACTGTTTTTT
NA,TRBJ2-3,NA,TRBV29-1,CSVDGQGAITDTQYF,TGCAGCGTTGACGGCCAAGGGGCGATCACAGATACGCAGTATTTT
NA,TRBJ1-2,NA,TRBV7-6,CASSLVVGKLPYGYTF,TGTGCCAGCAGCTTAGTAGTAGGAAAACTACCCTATGGCTACACCTTC
NA,TRBJ2-1,NA,TRBV7-2,CASSLVSRDYNEQFF,TGTGCCAGCAGCTTAGTCAGCAGGGATTACAATGAGCAGTTCTTC
NA,TRBJ2-1,TRBD2,TRBV5-1,CASSLLLARSNNEQFF,TGCGCCAGCAGCTTATTACTAGCGCGGTCCAACAATGAGCAGTTCTTC
NA,TRBJ1-3,NA,TRBV7-2,CASSLAHLTGNTIYF,TGTGCCAGCAGCTTAGCCCACCTCACTGGAAACACCATATATTTT
NA,TRBJ2-1,NA,TRBV3-1/TRBV3-2,CASSPPPGHEQFF,TGTGCCAGCAGCCCCCCCCCGGGGCATGAGCAGTTCTTC
once,TRBJ1-2,NA,TRBV7-9,CASSTALLDHGYTF,TGTGCCAGCAGCACAGCGCTCCTGGACCACGGCTACACCTTC
once,TRBJ1-5,NA,TRBV24-1,CATSDFFSRELHQPQHF,TGTGCCACCAGTGATTTTTTCTCCCGCGAACTGCATCAGCCCCAGCATTTT
NA,TRBJ2-3,NA,TRBV14,CASSPYRRRAYTDTQYF,TGTGCCAGCAGCCCGTATCGCCGACGGGCCTACACAGATACGCAGTATTTT
NA,TRBJ2-7,TRBD1,TRBV10-3,CASWGEGTGLREQYF,TGTGCCAGCTGGGGGGAAGGGACAGGACTTCGCGAGCAGTACTTC
NA,TRBJ2-2,NA,TRBV28,CASSLLRTEVVVGGELFF,TGTGCCAGCAGTCTTCTAAGGACCGAAGTGGTAGTGGGCGGGGAGCTGTTTTTT
NA,TRBJ2-2,NA,TRBV5-6,CASSLGSGPNTGELFF,TGTGCCAGCAGCTTAGGAAGCGGACCGAACACCGGGGAGCTGTTTTTT
NA,TRBJ2-1,NA,TRBV28,CASSLQRDNEQFF,TGTGCCAGCAGTTTACAAAGGGACAATGAGCAGTTCTTC
NA,TRBJ2-5,TRBD1,TRBV24-1,CATSAGTGGEDQYF,TGTGCCACCAGTGCTGGGACAGGCGGAGAGGACCAGTACTTC
NA,TRBJ2-1,NA,TRBV7-2,CASSFAQTGYNEQFF,TGTGCCAGCAGCTTCGCCCAGACAGGTTACAATGAGCAGTTCTTC
NA,TRBJ2-1,NA,TRBV3-1/TRBV3-2,CASSQIRNEQFF,TGTGCCAGCAGCCAAATCCGCAATGAGCAGTTCTTC
NA,TRBJ2-3,TRBD1,TRBV7-2,CASSSPLEAGGGTDTQYF,TGTGCCAGCAGCTCCCCGCTGGAGGCAGGGGGCGGCACAGATACGCAGTATTTT
NA,TRBJ2-7,NA,TRBV7-8,CASSLSTASYEQYF,TGTGCCAGCAGCTTGTCAACGGCCTCCTACGAGCAGTACTTC
NA,TRBJ2-1,TRBD2,TRBV9,CASSVTSGGYNEQFF,TGTGCCAGCAGCGTAACTAGCGGGGGGTACAATGAGCAGTTCTTC
NA,TRBJ2-1,TRBD2,TRBV7-9,CASSRGPRRTRAYNEQFF,TGTGCCAGCAGTCGAGGTCCCCGTCGGACTAGGGCCTACAATGAGCAGTTCTTC
NA,TRBJ2-7,NA,TRBV28,CASRDPYEQYF,TGTGCCAGCAGGGACCCCTACGAGCAGTACTTC
NA,TRBJ1-5,NA,TRBV5-1,CASSPDGGTGQPQHF,TGCGCCAGCAGCCCCGACGGGGGGACGGGACAGCCCCAGCATTTT
NA,TRBJ2-2,NA,TRBV24-1,CATSEVGGTGELFF,TGTGCCACCAGTGAAGTAGGGGGCACCGGGGAGCTGTTTTTT
NA,TRBJ1-6,NA,TRBV18,CASSPIPPGSDQAPLHF,TGTGCCAGCTCACCCATACCCCCCGGGTCCGATCAAGCACCCCTCCACTTT
NA,TRBJ2-5,NA,TRBV6-5,CASEPAGGHETQYF,TGTGCCAGCGAACCAGCGGGCGGACATGAGACCCAGTACTTC
NA,TRBJ1-2,TRBD1,TRBV5-1,CASSRGTEGYGYTF,TGCGCCAGCAGCCGAGGGACAGAGGGCTATGGCTACACCTTC
NA,TRBJ2-5,NA,TRBV7-9,CASSLAQGDNQETQYF,TGTGCCAGCAGCTTAGCTCAAGGGGACAACCAAGAGACCCAGTACTTC
once,TRBJ2-7,TRBD2,TRBV2,CASSDLGTNYEQYF,TGTGCCAGCAGTGATCTGGGGACTAACTACGAGCAGTACTTC
few,TRBJ1-1,NA,TRBV6-5,CASSYSIEGNTEAFF,TGTGCCAGCAGTTACTCGATTGAAGGGAACACTGAAGCTTTCTTT
NA,TRBJ2-2,NA,TRBV7-9,CASAEQGTTGELFF,TGTGCCAGCGCCGAACAGGGTACCACCGGGGAGCTGTTTTTT
NA,TRBJ1-5,TRBD1,TRBV5-5,CASSRTGQSNQPQHF,TGTGCCAGCAGCAGGACGGGACAGAGCAATCAGCCCCAGCATTTT
NA,TRBJ2-1,TRBD2,TRBV28,CASSPPWAGGVNEQFF,TGTGCCAGCAGTCCTCCTTGGGCGGGGGGAGTCAATGAGCAGTTCTTC
NA,TRBJ2-1,TRBD1,TRBV11-3,CASSLSETGYEQFF,TGTGCCAGCAGCCTTAGTGAGACAGGGTACGAGCAGTTCTTC
NA,TRBJ1-2,TRBD1,TRBV27,CASSSGTGVYGYTF,TGTGCCAGCAGTTCCGGGACAGGGGTCTATGGCTACACCTTC
NA,TRBJ2-7,TRBD1,TRBV10-3,CAIRGQGTDEQYF,TGTGCCATCCGGGGACAGGGTACCGACGAGCAGTACTTC
once,TRBJ2-1,TRBD2,TRBV27,CASNPISSGRLNEQFF,TGTGCCAGCAATCCAATCTCTAGCGGGAGGTTAAATGAGCAGTTCTTC
NA,TRBJ2-2,TRBD1,TRBV28,CASSPFDRGNTGELFF,TGTGCCAGCAGCCCTTTCGACAGGGGAAACACCGGGGAGCTGTTTTTT
NA,TRBJ1-1,NA,TRBV11-2,CASSLEGSTEAFF,TGTGCCAGCAGCTTAGAAGGAAGCACTGAAGCTTTCTTT
NA,TRBJ1-2,TRBD1,TRBV28,CASSSTTGGSGGYTF,TGTGCCAGCAGTTCAACGACAGGGGGGAGTGGTGGCTACACCTTC
NA,TRBJ1-5,NA,TRBV10-3,CAISEGRRGGGEQPQHF,TGTGCCATCAGTGAAGGGAGGAGGGGGGGAGGAGAACAGCCCCAGCATTTT
NA,TRBJ2-7,TRBD2,TRBV5-4,CASSSQTSTYEQYF,TGTGCCAGCAGCTCCCAGACTAGCACCTACGAGCAGTACTTC
NA,TRBJ1-6,NA,TRBV15,CATSRDLGSPLHF,TGTGCCACCAGCAGAGATTTGGGGTCACCCCTCCACTTT
NA,TRBJ1-5,NA,TRBV6-5,CASSLNGQPQHF,TGTGCCAGCAGCCTAAATGGTCAGCCCCAGCATTTT
NA,TRBJ1-3,NA,TRBV28,CASSLYGDTIYF,TGTGCCAGCAGTTTATACGGGGACACCATATATTTT
NA,TRBJ1-1,TRBD1,TRBV6-8,CASRRQGVNTEAFF,TGTGCCAGCAGAAGACAGGGGGTTAACACTGAAGCTTTCTTT
NA,TRBJ2-1,TRBD2,TRBV7-2,CASSLRNQRERNEQFF,TGTGCCAGCAGCTTAAGAAATCAGCGGGAGAGGAATGAGCAGTTCTTC
NA,TRBJ2-2,NA,TRBV19,CASSLPRELFF,TGTGCCAGTAGTCTCCCCCGGGAGCTGTTTTTT
NA,TRBJ1-6,NA,TRBV9,CASSRTVLNSPLHF,TGTGCCAGCAGCCGGACAGTTTTAAATTCACCCCTCCACTTT
NA,TRBJ2-3,TRBD1,TRBV2,CASSGRTGDRDTQYF,TGTGCCAGCAGTGGGCGGACAGGAGATCGAGATACGCAGTATTTT
NA,TRBJ2-5,TRBD1,TRBV2,CASSRGRQGETQYF,TGTGCCAGCAGTCGAGGGAGACAGGGAGAGACCCAGTACTTC
NA,TRBJ2-3,TRBD1,TRBV29-1,CSVATPGQGPDTQYF,TGCAGCGTTGCGACTCCGGGACAGGGCCCAGATACGCAGTATTTT